A selection of T cell receptor beta chains follows, all from one sample in a study of post-analysis software for immune sequencing data. TCRdb independently ran MiXCR on the PCR reads; one entry per CDR3 protein. The repertoire holds under 900,000 distinct CDR3 sequences, with about 53% as singletons. The sequenced sample was blood. All receptors come from a girl under 18 with multiple sclerosis. CDR3s include the opening cysteine and the closing phenylalanine or tryptophan. A D gene is named only where the DNA matches it firmly. Rows may omit the clone size; those that give it use once, few, many or a size class.

j_call d_call clone_size v_call cdr3_nt cdr3_aa
TRBJ2-3 TRBD2 - TRBV12-3/TRBV12-4 TGTGCCAGCAGTTTCCCCCCTTCCGGGACTAGACGCACAGATACGCAGTATTTT CASSFPPSGTRRTDTQYF
TRBJ2-1 TRBD2 few TRBV20-1 TGCAGTGCTAGAGACCGACTAGCGCACAATGAGCAGTTCTTC CSARDRLAHNEQFF
TRBJ2-7 TRBD1 few TRBV4-2 TGTGCCAGCAGCCAATACGGACAGGGCGTCCACGAGCAGTACTTC CASSQYGQGVHEQYF
TRBJ2-6 - - TRBV6-6 TGTGCCAGCCGACAGGCTACCGGGGCCAACGTCCTGACTTTC CASRQATGANVLTF
TRBJ2-7 - - TRBV12-3/TRBV12-4 TGTGCCAGCAGCCCGGGACGGGTCAACACCTACGAGCAGTACTTC CASSPGRVNTYEQYF
TRBJ2-3 - - TRBV5-1 TGCGCCAGCAGATTGGCCGATTTGGATACGCAGTATTTT CASRLADLDTQYF
TRBJ1-1 TRBD1 - TRBV29-1 TGCAGCGTCGGGACAGCGTCGGGAGGCACTGAAGCTTTCTTT CSVGTASGGTEAFF
TRBJ2-7 - - TRBV5-5 TGTGCCAGCAGCTTTCGTTCAGGAGGGCTCTCCTACGAGCAGTACTTC CASSFRSGGLSYEQYF
TRBJ2-5 - - TRBV20-1 TGCAGTGCCAGAAACCAGGGAATCCTCGAGACCCAGTACTTC CSARNQGILETQYF
TRBJ2-2 - - TRBV20-1 TGCAGTGCTACACAGGGCGCGAACACCGGGGAGCTGTTTTTT CSATQGANTGELFF
TRBJ2-7 - - TRBV5-1 TGCGCCAGCAGCTTGGATCAGGGGCTGGAGCAGTACTTC CASSLDQGLEQYF
TRBJ2-1 TRBD2 - TRBV5-1 TGCGCCAGCAGCTTGCGCCGGACTAGCGGGTATGAGCAGTTCTTC CASSLRRTSGYEQFF
TRBJ1-5 - - TRBV3-1 TGTGCCAGCAGCCAAGGCCTTCCATCCCCCGGACAGCTCAATCAGCCCCAGCATTTT CASSQGLPSPGQLNQPQHF
TRBJ2-5 TRBD1 - TRBV10-1 TGCGCCAGCACTGAACGGGAGCAGGGGGCCGGAGAGACCCAGTACTTC CASTEREQGAGETQYF
TRBJ2-7 TRBD2 few TRBV7-9 TGTGCCAGCAGCCTAAGTAGGACTAGCGGGGGGCTCTCCTACGAGCAGTACTTC CASSLSRTSGGLSYEQYF
TRBJ2-1 TRBD1 once TRBV7-2 TGTGCCAGCAGCTTAGCCAGGGGGCCGCGAAATGAGCAGTTCTTC CASSLARGPRNEQFF
TRBJ2-7 - - TRBV15 TGTGCCACCAGCAGAGATAGACAGAAGTCCTACGAGCAGTACTTC CATSRDRQKSYEQYF
TRBJ2-7 - - TRBV20-1 TGCAGTGCTAGAGATCTTTCAAGGAGCCGCTACGAGCAGTACTTC CSARDLSRSRYEQYF
TRBJ2-7 - - TRBV7-9 TGTGCCAGCAGCTTAGAGCTTGGGCATGAGCAGTACTTC CASSLELGHEQYF
TRBJ2-7 - once TRBV10-3 TGTGCCATCAGTGAGTCCCACGCTTTCTACGAGCAGTACTTC CAISESHAFYEQYF
TRBJ1-5 - once TRBV5-1 TGCGCCAGCAGCTTGGAAGGGAGGGGTCAGCCCCAGCATTTT CASSLEGRGQPQHF
TRBJ2-7 TRBD2 few TRBV7-9 TGTGCCAGCAGCTTAGTAGGGGAGGGTCGGTCCTACGAGCAGTACTTC CASSLVGEGRSYEQYF
TRBJ2-1 - - TRBV7-9 TGTGCCAGCAGCTTCCTACCGGGACTGGCTAATGAGCAGTTCTTC CASSFLPGLANEQFF
TRBJ2-5 - - TRBV6-1 TGTGCCAGCAGTGTTCGGATTCGAGAGACCCAGTACTTC CASSVRIRETQYF
TRBJ1-2 TRBD1 few TRBV10-3 TGTGCCATCAGCCGCGACAGGGTCAACTATGGCTACACCTTC CAISRDRVNYGYTF
TRBJ1-2 - - TRBV20-1 TGCAGTGCTACTAGGCCCCTTAGTTCGCGCTATGGCTACACCTTC CSATRPLSSRYGYTF
TRBJ2-5 TRBD2 once TRBV12-3/TRBV12-4 TGTGCCAGCAGTTTCCAACCGGGACTACAAGAGACCCAGTACTTC CASSFQPGLQETQYF
TRBJ2-5 - few TRBV27 TGTGCCAGCAGTTTAGTAGCGGAGAATAGAGAGACCCAGTACTTC CASSLVAENRETQYF
TRBJ2-4 TRBD1 few TRBV6-5 TGTGCCAGCAGTTACTCGACAGGGTCGAACATTCAGTACTTC CASSYSTGSNIQYF
TRBJ2-1 TRBD1 once TRBV5-5 TGTGCCAGCAGCCAACGGCCGGGACAGGGGGCACATGAGCAGTTCTTC CASSQRPGQGAHEQFF
TRBJ2-5 - - TRBV29-1 TGCAGCGTCCAAGAGGGGACCCAGTACTTC CSVQEGTQYF
TRBJ2-7 TRBD1 few TRBV9 TGTGCCAGCAGCCCTTCGGCGAGACAGGGTTACGAGCAGTACTTC CASSPSARQGYEQYF
TRBJ2-7 - - TRBV5-1 TGCGCCAGCAGCTTGGGGACGAGGCCTAACTACGAGCAGTACTTC CASSLGTRPNYEQYF
TRBJ2-3 - - TRBV20-1 TGCAGTGCTCCCCGCCCGAGGGGGGGGACAGATACGCAGTATTTT CSAPRPRGGTDTQYF
TRBJ1-2 - once TRBV6-5 TGTGCCAGCAGGGGGGCAGGCCCCTATGGCTACACCTTC CASRGAGPYGYTF
TRBJ2-1 TRBD2 - TRBV5-1 TGCGCCAGCAGCTTGAGTTCCGGGAGGGCTTACAATGAGCAGTTCTTC CASSLSSGRAYNEQFF
TRBJ2-7 TRBD2 few TRBV4-1 TGCGCCAGCAGCCCTACCCAAGGGACTAACTCCTACGAGCAGTACTTC CASSPTQGTNSYEQYF
TRBJ2-7 - - TRBV7-9 TGTGCCAGCAGCTTCTCCGGCAGAACCTCCTACGAGCAGTACTTC CASSFSGRTSYEQYF
TRBJ2-7 - - TRBV6-1 TGTGCCAGCAGTGATTACGGAACTACCTCCTACGAGCAGTACTTC CASSDYGTTSYEQYF
TRBJ2-1 - - TRBV6-2/TRBV6-3 TGTGCCAGCAGTTACTCGAACAGGGGGCCCTCCGAAGTTTCTAGCGGGAGTAGGAATGAGCAGTTCTTC CASSYSNRGPSEVSSGSRNEQFF